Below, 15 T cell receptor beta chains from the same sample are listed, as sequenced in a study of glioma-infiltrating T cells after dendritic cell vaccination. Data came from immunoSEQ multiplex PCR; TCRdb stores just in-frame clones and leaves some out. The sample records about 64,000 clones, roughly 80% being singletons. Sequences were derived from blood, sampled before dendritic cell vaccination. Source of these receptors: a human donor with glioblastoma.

The CDR3 here is CASSLSSNSPLHF. The CDR3 nucleotides are TGTGCCAGCAGCTTGTCCAGTAATTCACCCCTCCACTTT. The chain couples TRBV5-4 to TRBJ1-6; no reliable D call. The CDR3 consists of 13 residues. Germline V gene data show CDR1 as SGHNT and CDR2 as YYREEE (reference sequence). The ends were cut back, 1 base at V and 6 bases at J, with 5 bases in the middle. The full variable domain, with the rest looked up from reference TRBV5-4 and TRBJ1-6, is ETGVTQSPTHLIKTRGQQVTLRCSSQSGHNTVSWYQQALGQGPQFIFQYYREEENGRGNFPPRFSGLQFPNYSSELNVNALELDDSALYLCASSLSSNSPLHFGNGTRLTVT.

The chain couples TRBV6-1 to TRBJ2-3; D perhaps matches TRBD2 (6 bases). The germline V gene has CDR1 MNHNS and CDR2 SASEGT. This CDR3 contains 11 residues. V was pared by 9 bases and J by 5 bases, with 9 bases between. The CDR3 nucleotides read TGTGCCAGTGGGAGGCTAGATACGCAGTATTTT. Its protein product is CASGRLDTQYF.

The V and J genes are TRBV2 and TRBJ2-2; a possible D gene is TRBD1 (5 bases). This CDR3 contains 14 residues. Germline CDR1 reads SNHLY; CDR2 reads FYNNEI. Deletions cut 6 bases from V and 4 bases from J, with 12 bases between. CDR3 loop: CASRFGQGTGELFF. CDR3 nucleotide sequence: TGTGCCAGCAGATTCGGGCAGGGCACCGGGGAGCTGTTTTTT.

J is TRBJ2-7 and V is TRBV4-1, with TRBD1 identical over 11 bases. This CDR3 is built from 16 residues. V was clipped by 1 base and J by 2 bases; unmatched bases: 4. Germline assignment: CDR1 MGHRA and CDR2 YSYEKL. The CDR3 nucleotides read TGCGCCAGCAGCCAAGCACCGGGACAGGGGGCCTACGAGCAGTACTTC. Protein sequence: CASSQAPGQGAYEQYF.

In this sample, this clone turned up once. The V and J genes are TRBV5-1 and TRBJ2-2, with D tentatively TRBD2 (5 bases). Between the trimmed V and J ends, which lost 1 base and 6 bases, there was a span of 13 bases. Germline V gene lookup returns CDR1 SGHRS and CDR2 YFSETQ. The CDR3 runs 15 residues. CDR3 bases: TGCGCCAGCAGCTTGACGGGCCCCGGGGCCGGGGAGCTGTTTTTT. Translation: CASSLTGPGAGELFF.

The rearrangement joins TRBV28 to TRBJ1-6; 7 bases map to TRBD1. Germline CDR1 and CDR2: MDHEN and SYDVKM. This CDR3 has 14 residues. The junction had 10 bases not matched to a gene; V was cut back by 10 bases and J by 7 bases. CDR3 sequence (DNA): TGTGCCACAAAAACAGGGGCGCGGAATTCACCCCTCCACTTT. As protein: CATKTGARNSPLHF.

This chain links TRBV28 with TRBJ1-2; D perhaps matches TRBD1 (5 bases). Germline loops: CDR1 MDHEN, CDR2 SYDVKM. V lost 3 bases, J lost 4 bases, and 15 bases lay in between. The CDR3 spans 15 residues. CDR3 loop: CASSFGAGRAYGYTF. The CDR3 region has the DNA TGTGCCAGCAGTTTTGGGGCAGGGAGGGCCTATGGCTACACCTTC.

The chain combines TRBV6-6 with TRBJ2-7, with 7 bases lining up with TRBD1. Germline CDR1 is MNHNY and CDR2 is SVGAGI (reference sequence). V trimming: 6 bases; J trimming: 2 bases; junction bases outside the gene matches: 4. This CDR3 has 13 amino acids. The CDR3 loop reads CASRSGQAYEQYF. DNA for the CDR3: TGTGCCAGCAGGAGCGGACAGGCCTACGAGCAGTACTTC.

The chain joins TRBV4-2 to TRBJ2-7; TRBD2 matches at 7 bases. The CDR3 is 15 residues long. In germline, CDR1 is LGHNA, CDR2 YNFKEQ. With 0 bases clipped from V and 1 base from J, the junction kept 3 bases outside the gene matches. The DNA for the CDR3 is TGTGCCAGCAGCCAAGAACCCGGGGGGTCCTACGAGCAGTACTTC. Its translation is CASSQEPGGSYEQYF.

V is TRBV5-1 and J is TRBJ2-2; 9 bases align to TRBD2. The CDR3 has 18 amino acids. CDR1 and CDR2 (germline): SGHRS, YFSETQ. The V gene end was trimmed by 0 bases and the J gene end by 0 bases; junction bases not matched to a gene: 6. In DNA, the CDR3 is TGCGCCAGCAGCTTGGCGCTAGCGGGGAGAACGAACACCGGGGAGCTGTTTTTT. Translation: CASSLALAGRTNTGELFF.

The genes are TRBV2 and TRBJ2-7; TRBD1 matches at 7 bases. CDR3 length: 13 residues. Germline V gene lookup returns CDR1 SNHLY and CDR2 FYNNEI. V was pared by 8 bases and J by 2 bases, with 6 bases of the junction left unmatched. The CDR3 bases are TGTGCCAGCGACGGACAGGATACCTACGAGCAGTACTTC. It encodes CASDGQDTYEQYF.

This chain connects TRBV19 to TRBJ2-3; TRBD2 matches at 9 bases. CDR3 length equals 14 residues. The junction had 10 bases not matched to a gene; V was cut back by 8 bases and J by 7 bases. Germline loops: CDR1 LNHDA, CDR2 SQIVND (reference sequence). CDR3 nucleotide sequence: TGTGCCAGTGCAGCGGCGGGGGGGCATAATACGCAGTATTTT. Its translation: CASAAAGGHNTQYF.

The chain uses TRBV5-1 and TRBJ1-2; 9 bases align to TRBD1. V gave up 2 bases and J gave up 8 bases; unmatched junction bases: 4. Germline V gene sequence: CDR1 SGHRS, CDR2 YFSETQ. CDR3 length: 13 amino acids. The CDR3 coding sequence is TGCGCCAGCAGCTTAGGGACAGGGTTGGGCTACACCTTC. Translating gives CASSLGTGLGYTF.

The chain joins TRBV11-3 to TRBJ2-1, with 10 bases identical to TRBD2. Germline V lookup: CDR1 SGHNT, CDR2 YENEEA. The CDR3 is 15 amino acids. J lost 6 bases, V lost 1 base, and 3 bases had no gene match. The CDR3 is CASSLVAGGFNEQFF. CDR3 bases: TGTGCCAGCAGCTTAGTAGCGGGGGGCTTCAATGAGCAGTTCTTC.

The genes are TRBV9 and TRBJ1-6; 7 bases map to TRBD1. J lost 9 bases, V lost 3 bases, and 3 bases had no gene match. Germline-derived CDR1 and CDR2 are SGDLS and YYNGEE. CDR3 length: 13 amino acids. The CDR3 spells CASSARQGSPLHF. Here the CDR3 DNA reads TGTGCCAGCAGCGCACGACAGGGTTCACCCCTCCACTTT.